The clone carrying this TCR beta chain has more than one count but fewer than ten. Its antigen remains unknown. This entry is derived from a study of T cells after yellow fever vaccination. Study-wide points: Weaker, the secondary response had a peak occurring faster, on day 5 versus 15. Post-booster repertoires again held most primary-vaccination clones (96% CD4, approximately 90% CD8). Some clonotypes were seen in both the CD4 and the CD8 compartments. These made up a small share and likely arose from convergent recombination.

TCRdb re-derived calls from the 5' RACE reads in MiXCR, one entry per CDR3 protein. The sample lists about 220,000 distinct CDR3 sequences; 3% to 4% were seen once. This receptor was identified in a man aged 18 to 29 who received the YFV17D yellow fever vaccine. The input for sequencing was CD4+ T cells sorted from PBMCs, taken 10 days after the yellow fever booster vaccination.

Written as DNA, the CDR3 is TGTGCCAGCAGCTCGACCAGCGGGACTACTTACAATGAGCAGTTCTTC. Its translation: CASSSTSGTTYNEQFF. The chain carries TRBV5-6 and TRBJ2-1, with 7 bases aligning to TRBD2. Germline values: CDR1 SGHDT, CDR2 YYEEEE. The length of the CDR3 is 16 residues. The V gene end was trimmed by 3 bases and the J gene end by 4 bases; junction bases not matched to a gene: 10.